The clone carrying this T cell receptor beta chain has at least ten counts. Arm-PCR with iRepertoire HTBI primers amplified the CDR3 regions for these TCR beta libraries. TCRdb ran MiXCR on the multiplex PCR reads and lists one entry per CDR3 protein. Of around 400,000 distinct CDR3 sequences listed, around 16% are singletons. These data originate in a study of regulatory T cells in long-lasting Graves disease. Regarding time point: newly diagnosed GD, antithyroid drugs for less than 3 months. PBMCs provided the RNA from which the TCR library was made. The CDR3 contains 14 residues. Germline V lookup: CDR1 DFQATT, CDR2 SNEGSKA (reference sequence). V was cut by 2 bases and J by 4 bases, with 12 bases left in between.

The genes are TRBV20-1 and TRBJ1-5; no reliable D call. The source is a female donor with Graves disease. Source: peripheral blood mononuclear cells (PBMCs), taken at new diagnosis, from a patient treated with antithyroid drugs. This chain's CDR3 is CSARSTEFNQPQHF. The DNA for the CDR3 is TGCAGTGCTAGATCGACGGAATTTAATCAGCCCCAGCATTTT.